The 29 T cell receptor beta chains below all came from one sample that was sequenced in a study of blood T cells in healthy people across ages. Primers used in a second PCR of about 6 to 12 cycles were a sample-barcoded 5' primer and a J-beta primer mix. Via MiXCR, TCRdb re-called the 5' RACE reads, giving one row per CDR3 protein. The table lists about 800,000 distinct CDR3 sequences, around 25% of them singletons. Another study also made use of these data, one on T cells of mothers and their children.

Sequences were obtained from blood. These receptors were obtained from a boy younger than 18 in good health.

Details on this clonotype: At one boundary the junction diverges from the germline segment, which might be a read error. V and J are TRBV15 and TRBJ2-3, with TRBD2 as a possible D gene (5 bases). This CDR3 region has 14 residues. Looked up from germline, CDR1 is LNHNV and CDR2 is YYDKDF (reference sequence). CDR3 in DNA: TGTGCCACCAGCGGCGGACTTAGCACAGACACGCAGTATTTT. Its translation is CATSGGLSTDTQYF.

The chain recombines TRBV5-1 with TRBJ2-1; D is possibly TRBD1 or TRBD2 (6 bases each). The CDR3 spans 15 residues. V was clipped by 0 bases and J by 7 bases, with 14 bases between them. The germline gives CDR1 SGHRS, CDR2 YFSETQ. The chain's CDR3 is CASSLDGGQGNEQFF. In DNA, the CDR3 is TGCGCCAGCAGCTTGGACGGGGGCCAGGGGAATGAGCAGTTCTTC.

This chain uses TRBV12-3 or TRBV12-4 with TRBJ1-1; D unresolved. This CDR3 spans 12 amino acids. V was pared by 7 bases and J by 4 bases, with 10 bases between. DNA of the CDR3: TGTGCCAGCAAATGGGGTAGCACTGAAGCTTTCTTT. Its protein is CASKWGSTEAFF.

The gene calls are TRBV20-1 and TRBJ2-3; TRBD2 matches 8 bases. The CDR3 totals 14 residues. CDR1 is DFQATT and CDR2 is SNEGSKA in the germline V gene (reference sequence). CDR3 in amino acids: CRGTSGLRTDTQYF. The CDR3 DNA is TGCAGAGGCACTAGCGGTCTTCGCACAGATACGCAGTATTTT.

At least ten counts were recorded for this clonotype. The chain links TRBV28 to TRBJ2-4, with D perhaps given as TRBD1 or TRBD2 (5 bases each). Germline V CDR1 and CDR2: MDHEN, SYDVKM. Trimming pared 5 bases from V and 0 bases from J, leaving 14 bases between. The CDR3 is 16 amino acids. In DNA form, the CDR3 reads TGTGCCAGCAGTGGCTACGGGGCTTTAGCCAAAAACATTCAGTACTTC. Translation gives CASSGYGALAKNIQYF. Complete variable domain (other parts from reference TRBV28 and TRBJ2-4): DVKVTQSSRYLVKRTGEKVFLECVQDMDHENMFWYRQDPGLGLRLIYFSYDVKMKEKGDIPEGYSVSREKKERFSLILESASTNQTSMYLCASSGYGALAKNIQYFGAGTRLSVL.

The table lists this clonotype with a few counts. J is TRBJ2-4 and V is TRBV24-1; unclear D gene. The CDR3 loop spans 15 amino acids. The germline V and J ends were trimmed by 3 bases and 3 bases, with 11 bases remaining between them. CDR1 and CDR2 from the germline V gene are KGHDR and SFDVKD. CDR3 DNA sequence: TGTGCCACCAGTGATACTGGGGTTGGCAAAAACATTCAGTACTTC. Translated: CATSDTGVGKNIQYF.

This clonotype was counted between two and nine times. The chain employs TRBV7-9 and TRBJ2-6; D is unclear. The ends were cut back, 1 base at V and 9 bases at J, with 10 bases in the middle. CDR1 is SEHNR, CDR2 FQNEAQ, per germline (reference sequence). The CDR3 has 14 residues. DNA of the CDR3: TGTGCCAGCAGCTTAGAAGGGTCGGGCAACGTCCTGACTTTC. Translation: CASSLEGSGNVLTF. The full variable domain, with the rest looked up from reference TRBV7-9 and TRBJ2-6, is DTGVSQNPRHKITKRGQNVTFRCDPISEHNRLYWYRQTLGQGPEFLTYFQNEAQLEKSRLLSDRFSAERPKGSFSTLEIQRTEQGDSAMYLCASSLEGSGNVLTFGAGSRLTVL.

This clonotype was detected once. This chain joins TRBV7-9 and TRBJ2-3, with 13 nucleotides matching TRBD2. This CDR3 comprises 16 residues. V was clipped by 5 bases and J by 4 bases; unmatched bases: 6. Germline assignment: CDR1 SEHNR and CDR2 FQNEAQ (reference sequence). The DNA for the CDR3 is TGTGCCAGCAGCCCTCGGACTAGCGGGGGCGCAGATACGCAGTATTTT. Encoded protein: CASSPRTSGGADTQYF.

This clonotype was found a few times. This chain links TRBV25-1 with TRBJ1-3; D perhaps matches TRBD1 (5 bases). Germline V gene sequence: CDR1 MGHDK, CDR2 SYGVNS. The CDR3 covers 13 residues. The V end lost 7 bases, the J end lost 4 bases, and 11 bases lay between the germline ends. The CDR3 region is CASTPAGGNTIYF. CDR3 coding DNA: TGTGCCAGCACCCCGGCAGGGGGAAACACCATATATTTT.

This clonotype was seen a few times. The chain employs TRBV7-2 and TRBJ2-7, with D unresolved. The CDR3 consists of 13 residues. The germline V gene has CDR1 SGHTA and CDR2 FQGNSA. The ends were cut back, 4 bases at V and 0 bases at J, with 7 bases in the middle. DNA of the CDR3: TGTGCCAGCAGCTCATATACCTCCTACGAGCAGTACTTC. Translated: CASSSYTSYEQYF.

This clonotype was observed a few times. This chain links TRBV7-2 with TRBJ2-1; 7 bases match TRBD2. J gave up 5 bases and V 1 base, and 5 bases lay outside the gene matches. Germline CDR1 and CDR2: SGHTA and FQGNSA. The CDR3 totals 15 residues. CDR3 in DNA: TGTGCCAGCAGCTTAGTCGCGGGAGCCCACAATGAGCAGTTCTTC. Its protein product is CASSLVAGAHNEQFF.

The chain links TRBV28 to TRBJ2-7; D call uncertain. Germline V CDR1 and CDR2: MDHEN, SYDVKM. V was pared by 5 bases and J by 3 bases, with 11 bases between. The length of the CDR3 is 13 residues. The CDR3 DNA follows: TGTGCCAGCAGTATAGAGACTGGCTACGAGCAGTACTTC. Translating gives CASSIETGYEQYF.

This clonotype was counted only a few times. The chain employs TRBV28 and TRBJ2-5, with a possible D match to TRBD1 (5 bases). The end of the DNA is better explained by TRBJ2-7, so the J call may be wrong. The CDR3 spans 14 residues. Germline V gene sequence: CDR1 MDHEN, CDR2 SYDVKM. The CDR3 DNA reads TGTGCCAGCAGTTTTGATCAGGGATACTACGAGCAGTACTTC. Translated: CASSFDQGYYEQYF.

The chain has TRBV4-1 and TRBJ2-2; D not certain. V was trimmed by 2 bases and J by 6 bases, leaving 13 bases between them. This CDR3 is built from 15 residues. Germline CDR1 reads MGHRA; CDR2 reads YSYEKL. CDR3 coding DNA: TGCGCCAGCAGCCAACTGGGGTTAAGCGCCGGGGAGCTGTTTTTT. It codes for CASSQLGLSAGELFF.

The chain couples TRBV12-3 or TRBV12-4 to TRBJ2-1; D unclear. This CDR3 contains 12 residues. V was trimmed by 7 bases and J by 7 bases, leaving 11 bases between them. The CDR3 sequence is CASTHFMNEQFF. The CDR3 nucleotides read TGTGCCAGCACCCATTTTATGAATGAGCAGTTCTTC.

This clonotype was counted a few times. The V gene is TRBV30, the J gene TRBJ2-1; D gene uncertain. Germline V gene data show CDR1 as GTSNPN and CDR2 as SVGIG (reference sequence). Trimming shortened V by 4 bases and J by 3 bases, and 10 bases separated the two germline ends. This CDR3 has 13 residues. The CDR3 here is CAWTDGFYNEQFF. The DNA of the CDR3 is TGTGCCTGGACAGATGGTTTCTACAATGAGCAGTTCTTC.

This chain uses TRBV28 with TRBJ2-1; no reliable D call. Germline CDR1 is MDHEN and CDR2 is SYDVKM. V was shortened by 6 bases and J by 9 bases, with 15 bases between the two germline ends. CDR3 size: 13 residues. The CDR3 nucleotides are TGTGCCAGCAGGGCACAAGCAGGTGGTGAGCAGTTCTTC. Translation: CASRAQAGGEQFF. The full variable domain, rest sourced from reference TRBV28 and TRBJ2-1, is DVKVTQSSRYLVKRTGEKVFLECVQDMDHENMFWYRQDPGLGLRLIYFSYDVKMKEKGDIPEGYSVSREKKERFSLILESASTNQTSMYLCASRAQAGGEQFFGPGTRLTVL.

This clonotype showed up many times. The chain joins TRBV6-5 to TRBJ2-5; D possibly matches TRBD1 or TRBD2 (5 bases each). Trimming cost V 4 bases and J 0 bases, with 15 bases left between them. The CDR3 sequence is 16 residues long. Germline V gene sequence: CDR1 MNHEY, CDR2 SVGAGI. CDR3 amino acids: CASSSSGTEYQETQYF. DNA of the CDR3: TGTGCCAGCAGTTCTTCCGGGACGGAGTACCAAGAGACCCAGTACTTC.

V usage is TRBV7-2 and J usage is TRBJ2-3, with TRBD2 matching 9 bases. CDR1 is SGHTA and CDR2 is FQGNSA in the germline V gene. This CDR3 has 16 residues. After removal of 2 bases from V and 2 bases from J, the junction contained 5 bases not matched to a gene. Written as DNA, the CDR3 is TGTGCCAGCAGCTTATGGCGGGGGGGCGACACAGATACGCAGTATTTT. Translating it yields CASSLWRGGDTDTQYF.

The chain uses TRBV28 and TRBJ2-7, with 13 nucleotides matching TRBD2. Germline loops: CDR1 MDHEN, CDR2 SYDVKM. The trim removed 6 bases at V and 4 bases at J, leaving 9 bases unmatched. This CDR3 is built from 16 residues. The CDR3 sequence is CASSTGGLAGVYEQYF. The DNA of the CDR3 is TGTGCCAGCAGCACAGGCGGACTAGCGGGAGTGTACGAGCAGTACTTC.

In this sample, this clonotype turned up a few times. The chain links TRBV7-2 to TRBJ2-5, with D hard to call. Looked up from germline, CDR1 is SGHTA and CDR2 is FQGNSA. The CDR3 length is 18 residues. The ends were cut back, 2 bases at V and 2 bases at J, with 21 bases in the middle. The CDR3: CASSLYEVGPTRQETQYF. CDR3 sequence (DNA): TGTGCCAGCAGCTTATACGAAGTTGGCCCCACGAGACAAGAGACCCAGTACTTC.

This clonotype was counted a few times. The chain couples TRBV29-1 to TRBJ2-2; D unclear. The germline V gene has CDR1 SQVTM and CDR2 ANQGSEA. CDR3 size: 12 residues. V lost 1 base to trimming and J lost 2 bases, with 2 bases between them. The CDR3 DNA reads TGCAGCGTTGAAGTTAACACCGGGGAGCTGTTTTTT. Its translation is CSVEVNTGELFF.

This clonotype was seen more than once but under ten times. In DNA form, the CDR3 reads TGTGCCAGCAGCTCACGACGGGACAGCTCCTACGAGCAGTACTTC. Its protein is CASSSRRDSSYEQYF. This sequence joins TRBV7-2 and TRBJ2-7; 7 bases align to TRBD1. Germline CDR1 and CDR2: SGHTA and FQGNSA. Trimming cost V 4 bases and J 0 bases; bases outside gene matches: 6. This CDR3 is built from 15 residues.

This clonotype came up a few times. This chain connects TRBV7-8 to TRBJ2-3, with D maybe TRBD1 (5 bases). Germline lookup yields CDR1 SGHVS and CDR2 FQNEAQ. V lost 5 bases and J lost 6, with 30 bases in between. This CDR3 contains 19 residues. DNA for the CDR3: TGTGCCAGCAGCGAAAGGGTGGTTTTTTTGGGGCCGCCCGGGGATACGCAGTATTTT. This gives the protein CASSERVVFLGPPGDTQYF.

In its sample, this clonotype was seen a few times. V and J are TRBV4-3 and TRBJ2-7; 7 bases are a match to TRBD1. The CDR3 sequence is 15 residues long. Germline lookup yields CDR1 LGHNA and CDR2 YSLEER. Unmatched junction bases numbered 4, after V lost 0 bases and J lost 2 bases. The CDR3 reads CASSQEGTDAYEQYF. Here the CDR3 DNA reads TGCGCCAGCAGCCAAGAGGGGACAGACGCCTACGAGCAGTACTTC.

This clonotype was recorded a few times. J is TRBJ2-5 and V is TRBV28; 7 bases map to TRBD1. The V segment lost 5 bases and the J segment 7 bases; nucleotides outside the gene matches: 7. The germline V gene encodes CDR1 MDHEN and CDR2 SYDVKM. The CDR3 consists of 13 residues. The CDR3 loop is CASSKDRSGTQYF. CDR3 sequence (DNA): TGTGCCAGCAGTAAGGACAGGTCGGGGACCCAGTACTTC.

V gene TRBV7-9 combines with J gene TRBJ1-1; D is perhaps TRBD1 (5 bases). The V and J ends lost 1 base and 0 bases respectively, with 12 bases between them. CDR3 length equals 16 residues. The V gene's germline CDR1 is SEHNR and CDR2 FQNEAQ (reference sequence). CDR3 DNA: TGTGCCAGCAGCTTAGTTGGATCAGGGATGAACACTGAAGCTTTCTTT. Translating gives CASSLVGSGMNTEAFF.

This clonotype was counted only a few times. V and J are TRBV7-2 and TRBJ2-3, with 8 nucleotides matching TRBD2. V shed 5 bases, J shed 6 bases, and the junction held 16 bases outside the gene matches. Germline-derived CDR1 and CDR2 are SGHTA and FQGNSA. CDR3 length equals 17 residues. CDR3 sequence: CASSQATSGPQGDTQYF. The CDR3 coding sequence is TGTGCCAGCAGCCAGGCCACTAGCGGTCCCCAGGGGGATACGCAGTATTTT.

CDR3 region: CASSLLQVPGTDTQYF. In DNA form, the CDR3 reads TGCGCCAGCAGCTTGCTTCAGGTTCCAGGCACAGATACGCAGTATTTT. The V and J genes are TRBV5-1 and TRBJ2-3; D gene uncertain. The germline V gene encodes CDR1 SGHRS and CDR2 YFSETQ. This CDR3 region has 16 residues. V lost 1 base and J lost 1, with 13 bases in between.